A single sample gave rise to the 10 T cell receptor beta chains below, sequenced in a study of blood T cell repertoires in COVID-19. TCRdb's copy holds only in-frame clones and misses some; the assay was immunoSEQ multiplex PCR. The sample contains some 51,000 clones, about nine tenths of which appear only once. The sequenced sample consisted of peripheral blood. Source of these receptors: a middle-aged man with acute or convalescent COVID-19.

This chain connects TRBV3-1 (or the pseudogene TRBV3-2) to TRBJ2-1; 14 nucleotides line up with TRBD2. Germline values: CDR1 LGHDT, CDR2 YNNKEL (reference sequence). V lost 1 base, J lost 5 bases, and 7 bases stayed unmatched. CDR3 length: 18 amino acids. The CDR3 coding sequence is TGTGCCAGCAGCCAAGGTGGGCCGGGACTAGCGGGGGACAATGAGCAGTTCTTC. It specifies CASSQGGPGLAGDNEQFF.

This chain connects TRBV25-1 to TRBJ2-7, with D perhaps matching TRBD2 (6 bases). The germline CDR1 and CDR2 sequences are MGHDK and SYGVNS. V was shortened by 7 bases and J by 2 bases, with 21 bases between the two germline ends. This CDR3 has 16 residues. CDR3 nucleotide sequence: TGTGCCAGCACGGGTTCTCAACGGGAGCGCGCCTACGAGCAGTACTTC. Its protein is CASTGSQRERAYEQYF.

This clone has only a few counts. This chain links TRBV6-5 with TRBJ2-1; D remains unclear. Germline V gene data show CDR1 as MNHEY and CDR2 as SVGAGI. Trimming removed 4 bases from V and 4 bases from J, with 11 bases in between. This CDR3 has 14 residues. The CDR3: CASSSGDNYNEQFF. CDR3 DNA sequence: TGTGCCAGCAGTTCCGGCGACAATTACAATGAGCAGTTCTTC.

This sequence joins TRBV7-3 and TRBJ1-1; TRBD1 might be the D (6 bases). The CDR3 length is 18 residues. V was shortened by 1 base and J by 4 bases, with 22 bases between the two germline ends. Germline loops: CDR1 SGHTA, CDR2 FQGTGA. CDR3 loop: CASSLSHGTPLTPTEAFF. CDR3 DNA sequence: TGTGCCAGCAGCTTAAGCCACGGGACACCTTTAACCCCCACTGAAGCTTTCTTT. Combining the CDR3 with reference TRBV7-3 and TRBJ1-1 gives the whole variable domain GAGVSQTPSNKVTEKGKYVELRCDPISGHTALYWYRQSLGQGPEFLIYFQGTGAADDSGLPNDRFFAVRPEGSVSTLKIQRTERGDSAVYLCASSLSHGTPLTPTEAFFGQGTRLTVV.

The chain recombines TRBV21-1 with TRBJ2-7; the table calls TRBD2, which could not be checked here. TRBV21-1 represents a pseudogene. CDR3 size: 15 residues. The CDR3 region has the DNA TGTGCCAGCAGCACCGGAGGGCCATTATCCTACGAGCAGTACTTC. It yields the protein CASSTGGPLSYEQYF.

The chain carries TRBV7-2 and TRBJ1-2; the match to TRBD1 covers 7 bases. The germline gives CDR1 SGHTA, CDR2 FQGNSA. This CDR3 region has 15 residues. Trimming cost V 5 bases and J 5 bases; bases outside gene matches: 11. The DNA for the CDR3 is TGTGCCAGCAGCGAAGCGTCGGGACAGCCTTATGGCTACACCTTC. This gives the protein CASSEASGQPYGYTF. The variable domain in full, with the rest retrieved from reference TRBV7-2 and TRBJ1-2, is GAGVSQSPSNKVTEKGKDVELRCDPISGHTALYWYRQSLGQGLEFLIYFQGNSAPDKSGLPSDRFSAERTGGSVSTLTIQRTQQEDSAVYLCASSEASGQPYGYTFGSGTRLTVV.

The rearrangement uses TRBV7-9 and TRBJ1-1, with D unclear. V was shortened by 4 bases and J by 11 bases, with 11 bases between the two germline ends. CDR1 SEHNR and CDR2 FQNEAQ come from the germline V gene (reference sequence). This CDR3 comprises 11 residues. CDR3 DNA: TGTGCCAGCAGCTCTCCGGGGAAGGCTTTCTTT. This translates into CASSSPGKAFF.

V gene TRBV24-1 combines with J gene TRBJ1-5; unclear D gene. Germline assignment: CDR1 KGHDR and CDR2 SFDVKD. The CDR3 has 15 amino acids. V was pared by 9 bases and J by 0 bases, with 14 bases between. CDR3 loop: CATPRRTNSNQPQHF. CDR3 nucleotide sequence: TGTGCCACCCCAAGACGGACTAATAGCAATCAGCCCCAGCATTTT.

The chain employs TRBV5-1 and TRBJ1-6, with D perhaps TRBD1 (5 bases). The CDR3 spans 15 residues. Germline V lookup: CDR1 SGHRS, CDR2 YFSETQ. Between the trimmed V and J ends, which lost 0 bases and 11 bases, there was a span of 15 bases. The CDR3 region is CASSLGQDKTTPLHF. The CDR3 DNA reads as TGCGCCAGCAGCTTGGGGCAGGACAAAACGACACCCCTCCACTTT.

This clone was picked up one time. The chain's CDR3 is CASSLGGSQYF. CDR3 DNA: TGTGCCAGCAGCTTAGGCGGATCCCAGTACTTC. The chain has TRBV7-9 and TRBJ2-5; D unclear. Trimming cost V 1 base and J 9 bases, with 6 bases left between them. The germline V gene encodes CDR1 SEHNR and CDR2 FQNEAQ (reference sequence). CDR3 length: 11 amino acids.